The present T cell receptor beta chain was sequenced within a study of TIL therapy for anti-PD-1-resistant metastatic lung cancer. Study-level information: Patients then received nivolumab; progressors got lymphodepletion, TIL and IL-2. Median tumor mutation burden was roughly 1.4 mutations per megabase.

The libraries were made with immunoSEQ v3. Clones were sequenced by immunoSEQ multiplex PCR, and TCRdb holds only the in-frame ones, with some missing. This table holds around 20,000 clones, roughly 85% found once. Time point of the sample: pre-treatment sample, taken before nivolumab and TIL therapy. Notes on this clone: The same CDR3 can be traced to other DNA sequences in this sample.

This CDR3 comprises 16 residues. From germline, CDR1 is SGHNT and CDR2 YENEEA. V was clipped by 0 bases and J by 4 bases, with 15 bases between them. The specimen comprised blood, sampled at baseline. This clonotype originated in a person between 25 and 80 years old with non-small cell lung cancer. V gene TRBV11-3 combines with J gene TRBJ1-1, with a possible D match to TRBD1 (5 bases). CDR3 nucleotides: TGTGCCAGCAGCTTAGACGGGCGGGGCGGGAGCACTGAAGCTTTCTTT. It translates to CASSLDGRGGSTEAFF.